This record covers a single T cell receptor beta chain. These data are taken from a study of patients and donors after allogeneic stem cell transplantation. TCRdb re-analysed the RT-PCR reads in MiXCR, keeping a single row per CDR3 protein. The sample contains roughly 940,000 distinct CDR3 sequences, more than 15% of which appear only once. The CDR3 totals 16 residues. V was shortened by 1 base and J by 1 base, with 8 bases between the two germline ends. Germline V gene sequence: CDR1 MNHNS, CDR2 SASEGT. This sequence originates from a human donor who was either an allogeneic HSCT recipient or a stem cell or donor lymphocyte infusion donor (not recorded which). It is not recorded whose cells these are; they may come from a transplant donor. The sample consisted of blood, either unsorted or a sorted T cell fraction (not recorded which). The chain joins TRBV6-1 to TRBJ1-6, with D tentatively TRBD1 (6 bases). The CDR3 is CASSEVRGSYNSPLHF. Here the CDR3 DNA reads TGTGCCAGCAGTGAAGTAAGGGGGTCCTATAATTCACCCCTCCACTTT.